In this sample, the clone carrying this TCR beta chain turned up a few times. Per the germline V gene, CDR1 is SGHTA and CDR2 is FQGTGA. Trimming removed 1 base from V and 8 bases from J; junction bases left unmatched: 6. The CDR3 extends over 15 amino acids. This sample was taken from a study of T cells in Graves' hyperthyroidism and ophthalmopathy. RNA transcripts yielded amplified TCR beta CDR3 regions. HTBI primers were the set used in a first-round RT-PCR of the TCR CDR3. TCRdb reprocessed the multiplex PCR reads with MiXCR, giving one entry per CDR3 protein. The sample holds 400,000 to 500,000 distinct CDR3 sequences, 13% to 15% seen once.

The receptor's source is a woman aged 18-29 years with Graves' hyperthyroidism. The chain couples TRBV7-3 to TRBJ2-1; 9 bases map to TRBD2. The sample consisted of blood. CDR3 residues: CASSLIAGVWDEQFF. CDR3 nucleotide sequence: TGTGCCAGCAGCTTAATAGCGGGAGTCTGGGATGAGCAGTTCTTC.